The clone carrying this T cell receptor (beta chain) has ten or more counts. The antigen remains unidentified. Looked up from germline, CDR1 is MNHEY and CDR2 is SMNVEV (reference sequence). Trimming removed 3 bases from V and 5 bases from J, with 11 bases in between. The CDR3 sequence is 15 residues long. A second PCR, run for roughly 7 to 12 cycles, used a sample-barcoded 5' primer plus a J-beta primer mix. TCRdb re-analysed the 5' RACE reads in MiXCR, keeping a single row per CDR3 protein. Here the sample spans about 730,000 distinct CDR3 sequences, roughly 45% being singletons. This record comes from a study of blood T cells in healthy people across ages. Isolation of PBMCs gave at least 6.5 million cells per sample. Study-wide findings and caveats: Unsorted PBMCs ruled out conclusive naive versus antigen-experienced comparison. Among long-lived donors, naive CD4+ cells were more numerous and diversity higher than in aged donors.

The sequenced sample consisted of blood. The rearrangement joins TRBV27 to TRBJ2-6, with D unresolved. This TCR was recovered from a woman aged 60 to 75 in good health. The CDR3 loop reads CASSFIHLRANVLTF. The CDR3 DNA follows: TGTGCCAGCAGTTTTATCCATCTCCGGGCCAACGTCCTGACTTTC. The full variable domain, its missing parts supplied by reference TRBV27 and TRBJ2-6, is EAQVTQNPRYLITVTGKKLTVTCSQNMNHEYMSWYRQDPGLGLRQIYYSMNVEVTDKGDVPEGYKVSRKEKRNFPLILESPSPNQTSLYFCASSFIHLRANVLTFGAGSRLTVL.